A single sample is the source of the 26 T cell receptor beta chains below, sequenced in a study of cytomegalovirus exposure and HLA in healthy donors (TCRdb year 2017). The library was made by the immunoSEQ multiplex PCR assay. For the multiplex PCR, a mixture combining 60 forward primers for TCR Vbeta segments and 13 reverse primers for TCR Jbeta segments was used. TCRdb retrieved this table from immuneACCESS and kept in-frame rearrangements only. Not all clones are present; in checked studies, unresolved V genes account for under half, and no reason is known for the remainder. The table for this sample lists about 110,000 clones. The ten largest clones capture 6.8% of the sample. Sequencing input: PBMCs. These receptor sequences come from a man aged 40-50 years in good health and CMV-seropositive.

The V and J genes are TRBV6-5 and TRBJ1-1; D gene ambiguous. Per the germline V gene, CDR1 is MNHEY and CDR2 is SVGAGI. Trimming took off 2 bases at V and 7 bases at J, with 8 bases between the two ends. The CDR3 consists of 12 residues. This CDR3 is CASSYGGYEAFF. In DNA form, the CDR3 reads TGTGCCAGCAGTTACGGAGGGTATGAAGCTTTCTTT.

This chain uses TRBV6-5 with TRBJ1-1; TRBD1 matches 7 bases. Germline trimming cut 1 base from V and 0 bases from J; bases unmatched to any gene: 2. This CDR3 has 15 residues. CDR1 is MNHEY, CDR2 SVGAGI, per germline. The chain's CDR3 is CASSYWTGLNTEAFF. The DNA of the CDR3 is TGTGCCAGCAGTTACTGGACAGGACTGAACACTGAAGCTTTCTTT.

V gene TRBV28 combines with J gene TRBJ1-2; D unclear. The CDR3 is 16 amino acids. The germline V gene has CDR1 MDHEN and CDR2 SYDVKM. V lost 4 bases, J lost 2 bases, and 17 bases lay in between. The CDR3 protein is CASSYPLGGLNYGYTF. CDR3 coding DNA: TGTGCCAGCAGTTACCCCCTAGGCGGCCTGAACTATGGCTACACCTTC.

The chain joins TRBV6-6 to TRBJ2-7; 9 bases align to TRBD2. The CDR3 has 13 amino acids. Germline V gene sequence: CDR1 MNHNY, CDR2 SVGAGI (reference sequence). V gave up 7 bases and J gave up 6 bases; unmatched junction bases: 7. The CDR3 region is CASTPAGGVEQYF. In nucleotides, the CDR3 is TGTGCCAGCACACCAGCGGGAGGTGTCGAGCAGTACTTC.

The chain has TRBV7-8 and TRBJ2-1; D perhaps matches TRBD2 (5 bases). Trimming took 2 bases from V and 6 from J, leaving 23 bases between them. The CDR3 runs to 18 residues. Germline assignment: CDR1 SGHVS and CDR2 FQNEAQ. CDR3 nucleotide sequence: TGTGCCAGCAGCTTATGGCGACGTGGAGGAAGCCAGCGCAATGAGCAGTTCTTC. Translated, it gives CASSLWRRGGSQRNEQFF.

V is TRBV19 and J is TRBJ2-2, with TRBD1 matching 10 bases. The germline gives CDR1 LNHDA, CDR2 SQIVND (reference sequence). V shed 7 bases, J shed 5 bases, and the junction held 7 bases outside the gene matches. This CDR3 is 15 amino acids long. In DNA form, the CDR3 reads TGTGCCAGTAACTCTGACAGGGGGCAAACCGGGGAGCTGTTTTTT. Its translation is CASNSDRGQTGELFF.

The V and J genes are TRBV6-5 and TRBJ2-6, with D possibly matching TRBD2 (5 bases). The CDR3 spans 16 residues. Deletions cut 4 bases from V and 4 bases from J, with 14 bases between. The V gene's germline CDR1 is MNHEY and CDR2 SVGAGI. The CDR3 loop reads CASSSTDSTGANVLTF. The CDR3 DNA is TGTGCCAGCAGTTCCACGGACTCAACGGGGGCCAACGTCCTGACTTTC.

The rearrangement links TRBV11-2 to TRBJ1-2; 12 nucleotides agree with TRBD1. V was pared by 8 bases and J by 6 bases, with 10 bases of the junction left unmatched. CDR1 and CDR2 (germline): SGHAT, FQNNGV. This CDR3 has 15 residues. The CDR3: CASQGQGAPRDGYTF. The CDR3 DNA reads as TGTGCCAGCCAGGGACAGGGGGCGCCCAGGGATGGCTACACCTTC.

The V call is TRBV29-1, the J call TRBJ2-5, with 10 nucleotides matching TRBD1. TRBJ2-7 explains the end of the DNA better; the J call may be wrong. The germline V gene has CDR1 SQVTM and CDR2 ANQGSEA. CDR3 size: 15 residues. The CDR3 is CSVEAIDRGLYEQYF. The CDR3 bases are TGCAGCGTTGAGGCTATAGACAGGGGGCTATACGAGCAGTACTTC.

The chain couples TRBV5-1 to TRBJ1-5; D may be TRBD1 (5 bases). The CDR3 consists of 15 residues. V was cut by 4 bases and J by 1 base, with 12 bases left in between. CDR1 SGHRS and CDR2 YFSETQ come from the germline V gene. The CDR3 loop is CASSLAGLSNQPQHF. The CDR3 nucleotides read TGCGCCAGCAGCCTGGCAGGGTTAAGCAATCAGCCCCAGCATTTT.

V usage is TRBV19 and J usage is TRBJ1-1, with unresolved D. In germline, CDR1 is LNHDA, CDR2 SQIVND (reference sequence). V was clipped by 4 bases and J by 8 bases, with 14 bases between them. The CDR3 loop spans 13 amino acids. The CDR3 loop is CASSTLPGAEAFF. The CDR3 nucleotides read TGTGCCAGTAGTACCCTTCCGGGAGCCGAAGCTTTCTTT.

The CDR3 DNA is TGCGCCAGCAGCCAAGGGGGGGCTGGGGCCAACGTCCTGACTTTC. This codes for CASSQGGAGANVLTF. The chain carries TRBV4-1 and TRBJ2-6; maybe TRBD2 (6 bases). Germline CDR1 reads MGHRA; CDR2 reads YSYEKL. The CDR3 loop spans 15 amino acids. V dropped 1 base and J dropped 2 bases, with 6 bases sitting between them.

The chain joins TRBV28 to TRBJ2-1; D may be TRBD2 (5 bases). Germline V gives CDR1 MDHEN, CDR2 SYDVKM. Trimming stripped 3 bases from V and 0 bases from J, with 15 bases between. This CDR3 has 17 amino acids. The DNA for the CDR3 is TGTGCCAGCAGTTTGGTCAGTGGGAGCAGCTCCTACAATGAGCAGTTCTTC. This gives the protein CASSLVSGSSSYNEQFF.

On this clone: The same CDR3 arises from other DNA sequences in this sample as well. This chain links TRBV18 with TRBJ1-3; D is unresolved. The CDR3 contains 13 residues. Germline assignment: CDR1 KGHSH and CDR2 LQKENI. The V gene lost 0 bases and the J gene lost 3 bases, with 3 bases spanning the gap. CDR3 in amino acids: CASSPPGGNTIYF. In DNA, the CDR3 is TGTGCCAGCTCACCACCCGGTGGAAACACCATATATTTT.

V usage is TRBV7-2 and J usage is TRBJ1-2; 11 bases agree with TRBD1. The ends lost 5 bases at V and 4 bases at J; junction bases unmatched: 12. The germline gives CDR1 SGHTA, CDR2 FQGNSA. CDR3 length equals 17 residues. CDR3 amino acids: CASSADRGLMPSYGYTF. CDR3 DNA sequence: TGTGCCAGCAGCGCGGACAGGGGGCTAATGCCGTCCTATGGCTACACCTTC.

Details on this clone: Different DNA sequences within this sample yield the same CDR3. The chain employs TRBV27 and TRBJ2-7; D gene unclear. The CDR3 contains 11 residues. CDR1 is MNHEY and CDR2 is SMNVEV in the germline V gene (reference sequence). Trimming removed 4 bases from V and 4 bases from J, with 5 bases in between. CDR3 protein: CASSSYYEQYF. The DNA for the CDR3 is TGTGCCAGCAGTTCGTATTACGAGCAGTACTTC.

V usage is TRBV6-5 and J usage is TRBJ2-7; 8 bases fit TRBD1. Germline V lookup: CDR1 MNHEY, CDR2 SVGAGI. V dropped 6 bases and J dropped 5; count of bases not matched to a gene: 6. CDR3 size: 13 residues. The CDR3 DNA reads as TGTGCCAGCAGACGGACAGGGAGTAACGAGCAGTACTTC. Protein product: CASRRTGSNEQYF.

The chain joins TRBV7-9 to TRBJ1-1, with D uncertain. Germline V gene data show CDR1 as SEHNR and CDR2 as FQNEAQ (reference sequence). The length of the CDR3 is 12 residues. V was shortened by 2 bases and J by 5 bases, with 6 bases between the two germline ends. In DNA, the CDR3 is TGTGCCAGCAGCTTATCCCTGACTGAAGCTTTCTTT. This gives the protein CASSLSLTEAFF.

The CDR3 loop is CASSEGQGAFPSSGANVLTF. CDR3 in DNA: TGTGCCAGTAGTGAGGGACAGGGGGCATTCCCAAGCTCTGGGGCCAACGTCCTGACTTTC. The chain joins TRBV19 to TRBJ2-6; TRBD1 matches at 12 bases. The CDR3 consists of 20 residues. After removal of 5 bases from V and 0 bases from J, the junction contained 11 bases not matched to a gene. In germline, CDR1 is LNHDA, CDR2 SQIVND (reference sequence).

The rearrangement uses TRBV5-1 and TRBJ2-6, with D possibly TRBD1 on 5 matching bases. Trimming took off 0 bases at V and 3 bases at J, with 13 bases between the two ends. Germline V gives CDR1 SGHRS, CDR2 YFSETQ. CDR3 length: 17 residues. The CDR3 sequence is CASSLEGRVNGANVLTF. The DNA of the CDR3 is TGCGCCAGCAGCTTGGAAGGCAGGGTGAATGGGGCCAACGTCCTGACTTTC.

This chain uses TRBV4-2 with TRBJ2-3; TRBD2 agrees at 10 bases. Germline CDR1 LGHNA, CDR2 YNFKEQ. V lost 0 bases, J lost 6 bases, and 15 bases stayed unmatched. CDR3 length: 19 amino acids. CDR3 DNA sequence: TGTGCCAGCAGCCAAGAGCCCCTCGGGAGCGGGAGGGGCGAGGATACGCAGTATTTT. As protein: CASSQEPLGSGRGEDTQYF.

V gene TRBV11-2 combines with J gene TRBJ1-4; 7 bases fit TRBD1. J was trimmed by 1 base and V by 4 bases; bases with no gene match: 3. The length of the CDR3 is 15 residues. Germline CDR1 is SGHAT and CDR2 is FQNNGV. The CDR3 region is CASSSQGGTNEKLFF. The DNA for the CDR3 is TGTGCCAGCAGCTCGCAGGGGGGAACTAATGAAAAACTGTTTTTT.

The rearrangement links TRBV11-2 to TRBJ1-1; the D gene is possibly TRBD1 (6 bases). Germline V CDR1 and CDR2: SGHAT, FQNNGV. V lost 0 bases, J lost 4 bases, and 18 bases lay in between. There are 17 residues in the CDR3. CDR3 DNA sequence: TGTGCCAGCAGCTTAGATATGGCAGGGGTCGTGGGCACTGAAGCTTTCTTT. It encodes CASSLDMAGVVGTEAFF.

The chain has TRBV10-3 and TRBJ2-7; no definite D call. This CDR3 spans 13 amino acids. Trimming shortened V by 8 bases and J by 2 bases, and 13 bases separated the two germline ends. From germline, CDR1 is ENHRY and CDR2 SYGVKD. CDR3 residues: CAILASATYEQYF. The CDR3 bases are TGTGCCATCTTGGCCAGCGCGACCTACGAGCAGTACTTC.

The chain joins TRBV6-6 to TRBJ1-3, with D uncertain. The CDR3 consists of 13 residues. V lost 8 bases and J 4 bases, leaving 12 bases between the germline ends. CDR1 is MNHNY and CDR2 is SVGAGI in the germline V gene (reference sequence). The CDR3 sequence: CASHFPSGNTIYF. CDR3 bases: TGTGCCAGCCACTTCCCTTCGGGAAACACCATATATTTT.

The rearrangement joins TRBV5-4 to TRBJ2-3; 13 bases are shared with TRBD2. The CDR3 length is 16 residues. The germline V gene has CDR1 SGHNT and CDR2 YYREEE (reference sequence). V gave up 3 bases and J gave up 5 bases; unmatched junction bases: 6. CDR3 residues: CASSWTSGRSLDTQYF. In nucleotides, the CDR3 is TGTGCCAGCAGCTGGACTAGCGGGAGAAGTTTAGATACGCAGTATTTT.